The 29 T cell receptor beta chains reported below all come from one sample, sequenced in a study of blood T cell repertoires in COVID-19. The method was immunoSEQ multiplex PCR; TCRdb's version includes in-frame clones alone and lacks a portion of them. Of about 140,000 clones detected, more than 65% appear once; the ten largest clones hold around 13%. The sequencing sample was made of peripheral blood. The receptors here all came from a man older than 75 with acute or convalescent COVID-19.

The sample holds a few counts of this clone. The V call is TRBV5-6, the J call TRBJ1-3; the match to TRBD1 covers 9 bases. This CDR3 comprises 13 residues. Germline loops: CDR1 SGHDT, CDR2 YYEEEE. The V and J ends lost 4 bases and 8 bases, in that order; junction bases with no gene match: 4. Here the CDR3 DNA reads TGTGCCAGCAGCCAAAGACAGGGGGACACCATATATTTT. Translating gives CASSQRQGDTIYF.

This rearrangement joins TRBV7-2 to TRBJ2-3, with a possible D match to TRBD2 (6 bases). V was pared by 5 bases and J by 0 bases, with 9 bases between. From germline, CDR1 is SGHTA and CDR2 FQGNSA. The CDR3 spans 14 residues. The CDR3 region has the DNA TGTGCCAGCAGCGGGAGGACTAGCACAGATACGCAGTATTTT. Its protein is CASSGRTSTDTQYF. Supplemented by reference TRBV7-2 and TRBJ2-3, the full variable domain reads GAGVSQSPSNKVTEKGKDVELRCDPISGHTALYWYRQSLGQGLEFLIYFQGNSAPDKSGLPSDRFSAERTGGSVSTLTIQRTQQEDSAVYLCASSGRTSTDTQYFGPGTRLTVL.

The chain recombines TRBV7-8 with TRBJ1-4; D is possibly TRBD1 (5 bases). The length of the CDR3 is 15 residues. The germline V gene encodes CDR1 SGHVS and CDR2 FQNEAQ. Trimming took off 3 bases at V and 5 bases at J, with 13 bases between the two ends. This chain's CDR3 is CASSLSRGGNEKLFF. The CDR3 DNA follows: TGTGCCAGCAGCTTGTCCCGGGGGGGGAATGAAAAACTGTTTTTT.

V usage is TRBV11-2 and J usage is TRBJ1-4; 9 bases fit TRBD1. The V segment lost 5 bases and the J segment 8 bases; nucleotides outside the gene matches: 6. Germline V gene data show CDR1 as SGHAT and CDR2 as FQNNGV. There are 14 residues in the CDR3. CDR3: CASSGQGIWEKLFF. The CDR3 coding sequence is TGTGCCAGCAGCGGACAGGGGATTTGGGAAAAACTGTTTTTT.

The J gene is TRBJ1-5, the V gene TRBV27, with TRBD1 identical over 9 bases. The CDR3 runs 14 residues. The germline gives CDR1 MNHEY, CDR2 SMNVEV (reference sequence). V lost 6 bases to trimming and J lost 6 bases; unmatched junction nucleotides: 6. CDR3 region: CASRAGTGSQPQHF. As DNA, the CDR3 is TGTGCCAGCAGAGCCGGGACAGGGAGTCAGCCCCAGCATTTT.

The DNA of the CDR3 is TGTGCCAGCAGCCCTTCTTTCACCGGGGAGCTGTTTTTT. Its translation is CASSPSFTGELFF. V is TRBV7-2 and J is TRBJ2-2; D gene unclear. Trimming removed 5 bases from V and 4 bases from J, with 8 bases in between. CDR3 length equals 13 residues. CDR1 and CDR2 (germline): SGHTA, FQGNSA. Looking up the rest from reference TRBV7-2 and TRBJ2-2 gives the full variable domain: GAGVSQSPSNKVTEKGKDVELRCDPISGHTALYWYRQSLGQGLEFLIYFQGNSAPDKSGLPSDRFSAERTGGSVSTLTIQRTQQEDSAVYLCASSPSFTGELFFGEGSRLTVL.

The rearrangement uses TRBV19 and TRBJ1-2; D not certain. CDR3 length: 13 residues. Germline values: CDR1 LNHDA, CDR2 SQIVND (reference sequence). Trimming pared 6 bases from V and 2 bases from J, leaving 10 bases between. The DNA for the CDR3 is TGTGCCAGTAGAATTGGCCCAAACTATGGCTACACCTTC. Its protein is CASRIGPNYGYTF.

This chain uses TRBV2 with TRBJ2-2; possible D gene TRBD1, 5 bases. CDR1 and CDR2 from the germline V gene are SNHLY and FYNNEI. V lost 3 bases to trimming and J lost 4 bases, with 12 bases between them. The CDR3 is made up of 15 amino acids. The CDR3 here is CASSEEYQGTGELFF. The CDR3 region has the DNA TGTGCCAGCAGTGAGGAGTACCAGGGCACCGGGGAGCTGTTTTTT.

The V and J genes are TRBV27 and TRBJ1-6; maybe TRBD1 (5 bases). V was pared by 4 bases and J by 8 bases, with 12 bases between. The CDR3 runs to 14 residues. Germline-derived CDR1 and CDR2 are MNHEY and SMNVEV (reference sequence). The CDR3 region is CASSSGTLDSPLHF. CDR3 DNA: TGTGCCAGCAGTTCCGGGACTCTAGATTCACCCCTCCACTTT.

In nucleotides, the CDR3 is TGTGCCAGCAGCCCCCGAAGGGGGCTAACAGATACGCAGTATTTT. Encoded protein: CASSPRRGLTDTQYF. This chain joins TRBV7-2 and TRBJ2-3; 7 positions match TRBD1. Germline CDR1 is SGHTA and CDR2 is FQGNSA. This CDR3 is 15 amino acids long. Unmatched junction bases numbered 8, after V lost 5 bases and J lost 3 bases. The full variable domain, in which reference TRBV7-2 and TRBJ2-3 provide the parts outside the CDR3, is GAGVSQSPSNKVTEKGKDVELRCDPISGHTALYWYRQSLGQGLEFLIYFQGNSAPDKSGLPSDRFSAERTGGSVSTLTIQRTQQEDSAVYLCASSPRRGLTDTQYFGPGTRLTVL.

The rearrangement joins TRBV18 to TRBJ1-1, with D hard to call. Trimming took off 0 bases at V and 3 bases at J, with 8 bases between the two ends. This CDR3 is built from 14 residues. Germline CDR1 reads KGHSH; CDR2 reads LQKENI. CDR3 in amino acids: CASSPPPGDTEAFF. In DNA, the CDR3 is TGTGCCAGCTCACCACCTCCGGGAGACACTGAAGCTTTCTTT.

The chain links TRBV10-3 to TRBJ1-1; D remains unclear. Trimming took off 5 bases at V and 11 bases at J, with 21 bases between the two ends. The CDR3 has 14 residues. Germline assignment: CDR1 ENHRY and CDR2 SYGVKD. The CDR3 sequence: CAISSPTTMASAFF. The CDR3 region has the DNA TGTGCCATCAGTAGCCCGACTACAATGGCGTCTGCTTTCTTT.

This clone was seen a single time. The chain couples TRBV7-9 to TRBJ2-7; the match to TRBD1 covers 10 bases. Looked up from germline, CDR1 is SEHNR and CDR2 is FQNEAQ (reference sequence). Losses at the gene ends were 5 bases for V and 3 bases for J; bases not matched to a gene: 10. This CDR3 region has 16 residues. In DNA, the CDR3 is TGTGCCAGCAGCCCCTATACCGGGACAGGGGACTACGAGCAGTACTTC. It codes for CASSPYTGTGDYEQYF.

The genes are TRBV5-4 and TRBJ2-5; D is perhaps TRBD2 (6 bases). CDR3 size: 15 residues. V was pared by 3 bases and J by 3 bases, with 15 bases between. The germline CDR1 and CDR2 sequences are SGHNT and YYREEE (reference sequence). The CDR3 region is CASSSEVASEETQYF. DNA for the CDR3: TGTGCCAGCAGCTCTGAGGTGGCTAGCGAAGAGACCCAGTACTTC.

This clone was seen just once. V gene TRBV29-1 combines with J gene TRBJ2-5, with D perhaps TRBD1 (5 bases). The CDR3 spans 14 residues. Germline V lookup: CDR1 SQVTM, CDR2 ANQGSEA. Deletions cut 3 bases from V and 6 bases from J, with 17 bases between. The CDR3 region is CSVDSQGGTKTQYF. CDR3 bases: TGCAGCGTTGATTCCCAGGGCGGTACGAAGACCCAGTACTTC.

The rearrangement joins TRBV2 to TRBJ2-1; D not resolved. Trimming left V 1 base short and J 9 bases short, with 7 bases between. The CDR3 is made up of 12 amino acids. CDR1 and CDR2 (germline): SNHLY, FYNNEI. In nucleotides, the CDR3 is TGTGCCAGCAGTGAAGAGATTAGTGAGCAGTTCTTC. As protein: CASSEEISEQFF.

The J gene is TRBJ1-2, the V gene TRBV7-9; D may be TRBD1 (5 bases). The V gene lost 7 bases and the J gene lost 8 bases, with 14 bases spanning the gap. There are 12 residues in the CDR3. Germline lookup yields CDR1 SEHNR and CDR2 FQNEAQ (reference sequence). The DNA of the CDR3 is TGTGCCAGCAATCTCAAGGGGCGCGGCTACACCTTC. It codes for CASNLKGRGYTF.

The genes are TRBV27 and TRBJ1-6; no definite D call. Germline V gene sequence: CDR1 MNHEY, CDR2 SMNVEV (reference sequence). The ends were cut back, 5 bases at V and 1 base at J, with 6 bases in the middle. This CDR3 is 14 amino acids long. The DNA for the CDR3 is TGTGCCAGCAGTCCAGTTTCCTATAATTCACCCCTCCACTTT. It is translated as CASSPVSYNSPLHF.

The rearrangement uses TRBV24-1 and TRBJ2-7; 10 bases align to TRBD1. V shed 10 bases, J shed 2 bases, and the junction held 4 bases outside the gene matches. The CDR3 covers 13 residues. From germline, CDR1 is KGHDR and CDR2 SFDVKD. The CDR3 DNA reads TGTGCCACGGGGACAGGGGACACCTACGAGCAGTACTTC. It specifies CATGTGDTYEQYF.

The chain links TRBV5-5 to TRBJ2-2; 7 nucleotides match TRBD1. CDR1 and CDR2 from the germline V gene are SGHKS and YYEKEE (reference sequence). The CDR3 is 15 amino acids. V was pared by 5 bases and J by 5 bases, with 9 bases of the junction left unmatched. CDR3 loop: CASRLQGLGTGELFF. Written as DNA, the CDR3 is TGTGCCAGCAGGTTACAGGGGTTAGGGACCGGGGAGCTGTTTTTT.

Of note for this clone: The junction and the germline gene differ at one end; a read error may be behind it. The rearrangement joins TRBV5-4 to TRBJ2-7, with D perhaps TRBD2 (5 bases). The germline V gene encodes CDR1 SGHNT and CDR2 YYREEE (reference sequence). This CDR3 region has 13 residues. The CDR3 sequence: CASSQVPGSSAAF. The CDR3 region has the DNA TGTGCCAGCAGCCAAGTGCCGGGGTCATCGGCGGCCTTC.

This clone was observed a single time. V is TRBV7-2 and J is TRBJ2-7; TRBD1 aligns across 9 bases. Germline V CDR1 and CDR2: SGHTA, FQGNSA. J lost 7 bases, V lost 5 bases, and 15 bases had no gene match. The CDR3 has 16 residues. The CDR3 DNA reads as TGTGCCAGCAGCCCCCAATCCGGGACAGGGACCGGAGAGCAGTACTTC. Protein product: CASSPQSGTGTGEQYF.

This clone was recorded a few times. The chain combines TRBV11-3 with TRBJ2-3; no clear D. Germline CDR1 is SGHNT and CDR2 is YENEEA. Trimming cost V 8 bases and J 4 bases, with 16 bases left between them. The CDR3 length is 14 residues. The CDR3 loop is CASPLRPPADTQYF. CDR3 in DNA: TGTGCCAGCCCTTTGCGGCCACCGGCAGATACGCAGTATTTT.

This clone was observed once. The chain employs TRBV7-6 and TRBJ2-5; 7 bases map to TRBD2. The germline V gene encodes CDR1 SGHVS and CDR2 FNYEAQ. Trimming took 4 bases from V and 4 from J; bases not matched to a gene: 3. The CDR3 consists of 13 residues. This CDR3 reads CASSSREGETQYF. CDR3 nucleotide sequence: TGTGCCAGCAGCTCCAGGGAGGGAGAGACCCAGTACTTC.

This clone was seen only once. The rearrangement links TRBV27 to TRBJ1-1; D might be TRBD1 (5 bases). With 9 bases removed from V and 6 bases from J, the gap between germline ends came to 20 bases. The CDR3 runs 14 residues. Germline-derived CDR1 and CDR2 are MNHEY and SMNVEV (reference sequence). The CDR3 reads CASGAYRWEAEAFF. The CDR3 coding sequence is TGTGCCAGTGGGGCTTACCGGTGGGAGGCTGAAGCTTTCTTT.

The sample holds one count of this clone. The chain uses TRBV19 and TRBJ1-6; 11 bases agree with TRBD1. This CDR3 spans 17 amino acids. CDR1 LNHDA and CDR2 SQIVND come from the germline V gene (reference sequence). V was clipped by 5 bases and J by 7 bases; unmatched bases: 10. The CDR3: CASSPRGQGGLNSPLHF. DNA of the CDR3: TGTGCCAGTAGTCCGAGGGGACAGGGGGGATTAAATTCACCCCTCCACTTT.

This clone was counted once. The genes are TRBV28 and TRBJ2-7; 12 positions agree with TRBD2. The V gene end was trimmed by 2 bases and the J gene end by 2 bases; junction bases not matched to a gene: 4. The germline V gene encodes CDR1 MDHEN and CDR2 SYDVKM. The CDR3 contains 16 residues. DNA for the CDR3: TGTGCCAGCAGTTTAATGACTAGCGGGGGTGCCTACGAGCAGTACTTC. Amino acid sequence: CASSLMTSGGAYEQYF.

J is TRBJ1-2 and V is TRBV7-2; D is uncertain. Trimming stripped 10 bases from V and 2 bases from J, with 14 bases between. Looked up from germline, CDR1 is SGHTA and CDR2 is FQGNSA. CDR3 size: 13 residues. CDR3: CAMQNLSNYGYTF. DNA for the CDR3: TGTGCCATGCAAAACCTATCCAACTATGGCTACACCTTC.

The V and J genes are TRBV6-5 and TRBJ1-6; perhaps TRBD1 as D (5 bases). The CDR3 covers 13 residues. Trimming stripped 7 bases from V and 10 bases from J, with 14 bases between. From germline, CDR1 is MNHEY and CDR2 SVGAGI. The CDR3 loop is CASMRTQGSPLHF. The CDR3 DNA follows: TGTGCCAGCATGAGGACACAAGGCTCACCCCTCCACTTT.